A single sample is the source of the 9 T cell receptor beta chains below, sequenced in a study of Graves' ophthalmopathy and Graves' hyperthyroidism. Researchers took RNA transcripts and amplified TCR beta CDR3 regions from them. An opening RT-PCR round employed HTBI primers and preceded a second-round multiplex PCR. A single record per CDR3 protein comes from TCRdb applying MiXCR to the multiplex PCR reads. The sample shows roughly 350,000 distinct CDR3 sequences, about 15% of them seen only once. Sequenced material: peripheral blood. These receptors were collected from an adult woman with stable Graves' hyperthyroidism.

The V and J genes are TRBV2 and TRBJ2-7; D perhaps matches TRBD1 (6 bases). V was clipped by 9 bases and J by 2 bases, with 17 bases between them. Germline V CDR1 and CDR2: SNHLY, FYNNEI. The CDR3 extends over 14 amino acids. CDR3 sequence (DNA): TGTGCCAGTCAAGGGAACAGGGTAACCTACGAGCAGTACTTC. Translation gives CASQGNRVTYEQYF.

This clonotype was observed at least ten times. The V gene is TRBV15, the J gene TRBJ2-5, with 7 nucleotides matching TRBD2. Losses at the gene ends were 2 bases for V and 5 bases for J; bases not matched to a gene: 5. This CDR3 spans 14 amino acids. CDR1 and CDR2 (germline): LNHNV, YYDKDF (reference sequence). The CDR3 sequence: CATSRTREGETQYF. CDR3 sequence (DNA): TGTGCCACCAGCAGAACCAGGGAGGGGGAGACCCAGTACTTC. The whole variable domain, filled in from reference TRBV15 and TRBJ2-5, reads DAMVIQNPRYQVTQFGKPVTLSCSQTLNHNVMYWYQQKSSQAPKLLFHYYDKDFNNEADTPDNFQSRRPNTSFCFLDIRSPGLGDTAMYLCATSRTREGETQYFGPGTRLLVL.

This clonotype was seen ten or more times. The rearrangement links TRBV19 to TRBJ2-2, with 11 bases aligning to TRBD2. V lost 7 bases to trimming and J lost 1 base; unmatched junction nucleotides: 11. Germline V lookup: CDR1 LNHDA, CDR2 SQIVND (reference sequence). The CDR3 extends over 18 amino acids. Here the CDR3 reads CASTPGLAAYVNTGELFF. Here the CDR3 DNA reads TGTGCCAGTACACCGGGACTAGCGGCATACGTGAACACCGGGGAGCTGTTTTTT.

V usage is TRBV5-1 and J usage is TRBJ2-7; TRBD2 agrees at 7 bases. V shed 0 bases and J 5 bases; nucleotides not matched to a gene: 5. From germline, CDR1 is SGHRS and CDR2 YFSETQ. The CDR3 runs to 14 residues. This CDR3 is CASSLARLADEQYF. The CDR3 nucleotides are TGCGCCAGCAGCTTGGCGAGACTAGCCGACGAGCAGTACTTC.

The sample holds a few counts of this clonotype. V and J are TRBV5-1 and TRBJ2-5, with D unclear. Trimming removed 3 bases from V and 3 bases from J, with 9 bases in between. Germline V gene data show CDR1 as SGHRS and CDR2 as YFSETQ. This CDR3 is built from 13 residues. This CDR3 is CASSSAQKETQYF. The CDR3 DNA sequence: TGCGCCAGCAGCTCAGCCCAAAAAGAGACCCAGTACTTC.

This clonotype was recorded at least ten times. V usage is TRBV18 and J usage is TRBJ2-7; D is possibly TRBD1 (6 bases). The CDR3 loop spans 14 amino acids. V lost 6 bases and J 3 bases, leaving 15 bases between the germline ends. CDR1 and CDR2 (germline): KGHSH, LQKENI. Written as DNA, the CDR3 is TGTGCCAGCTCTCCTAAAGACAGGATCTACGAGCAGTACTTC. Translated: CASSPKDRIYEQYF.

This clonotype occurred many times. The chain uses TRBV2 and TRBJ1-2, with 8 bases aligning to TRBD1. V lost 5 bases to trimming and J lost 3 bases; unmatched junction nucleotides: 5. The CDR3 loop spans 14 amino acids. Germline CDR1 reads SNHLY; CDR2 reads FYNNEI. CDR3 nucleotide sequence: TGTGCCAGCAGTAAGGACAGGGATTACTATGGCTACACCTTC. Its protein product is CASSKDRDYYGYTF.

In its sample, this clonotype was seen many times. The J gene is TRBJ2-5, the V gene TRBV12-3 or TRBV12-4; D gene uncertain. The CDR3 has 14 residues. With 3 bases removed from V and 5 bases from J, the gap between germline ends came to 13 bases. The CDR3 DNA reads TGTGCCAGCAGTTTCGCCTCGGTAACGGAGACCCAGTACTTC. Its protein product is CASSFASVTETQYF.

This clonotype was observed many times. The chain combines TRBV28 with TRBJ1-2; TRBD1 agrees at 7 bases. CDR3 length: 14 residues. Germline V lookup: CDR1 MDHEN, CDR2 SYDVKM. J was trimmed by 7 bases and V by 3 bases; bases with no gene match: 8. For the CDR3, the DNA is TGTGCCAGCAGTTTTAGGCAGGGGGGCTCTGGCTACACCTTC. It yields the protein CASSFRQGGSGYTF.